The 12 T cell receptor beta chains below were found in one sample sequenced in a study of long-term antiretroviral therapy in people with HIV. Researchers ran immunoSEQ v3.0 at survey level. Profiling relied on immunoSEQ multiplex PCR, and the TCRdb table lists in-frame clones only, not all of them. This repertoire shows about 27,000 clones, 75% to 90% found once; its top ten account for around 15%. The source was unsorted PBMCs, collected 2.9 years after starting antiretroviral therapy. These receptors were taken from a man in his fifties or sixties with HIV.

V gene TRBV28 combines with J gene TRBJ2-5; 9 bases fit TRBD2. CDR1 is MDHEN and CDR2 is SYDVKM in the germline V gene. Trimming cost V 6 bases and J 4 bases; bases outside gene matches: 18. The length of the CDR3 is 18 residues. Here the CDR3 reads CASRLRRRGGRLGETQYF. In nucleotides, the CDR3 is TGTGCCAGCAGACTACGCCGGCGGGGGGGCAGGTTGGGAGAGACCCAGTACTTC.

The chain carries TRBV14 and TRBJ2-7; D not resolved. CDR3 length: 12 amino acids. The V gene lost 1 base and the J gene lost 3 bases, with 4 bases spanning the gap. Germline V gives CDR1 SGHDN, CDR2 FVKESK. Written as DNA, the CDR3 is TGTGCCAGCAGCCAAGCCAACTACGAGCAGTACTTC. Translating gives CASSQANYEQYF.

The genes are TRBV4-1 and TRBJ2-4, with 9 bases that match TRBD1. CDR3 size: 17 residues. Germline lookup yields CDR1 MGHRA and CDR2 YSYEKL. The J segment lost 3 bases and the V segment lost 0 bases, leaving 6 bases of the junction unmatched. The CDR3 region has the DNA TGCGCCAGCAGCCAAGATTTAGGGACAGGGAGCAAAAACATTCAGTACTTC. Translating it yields CASSQDLGTGSKNIQYF.

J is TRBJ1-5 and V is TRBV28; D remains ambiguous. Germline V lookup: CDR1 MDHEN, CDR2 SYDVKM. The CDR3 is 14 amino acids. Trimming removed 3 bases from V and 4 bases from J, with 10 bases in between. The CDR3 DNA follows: TGTGCCAGCAGTTTGGCGCTGGGGAATCAGCCCCAGCATTTT. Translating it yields CASSLALGNQPQHF.

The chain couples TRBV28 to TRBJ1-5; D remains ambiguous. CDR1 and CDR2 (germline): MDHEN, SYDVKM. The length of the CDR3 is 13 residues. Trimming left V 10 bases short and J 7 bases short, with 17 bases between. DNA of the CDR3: TGTGCCATCACCCAGAAGGCGCAGCAGCCCCAGCATTTT. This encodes CAITQKAQQPQHF.

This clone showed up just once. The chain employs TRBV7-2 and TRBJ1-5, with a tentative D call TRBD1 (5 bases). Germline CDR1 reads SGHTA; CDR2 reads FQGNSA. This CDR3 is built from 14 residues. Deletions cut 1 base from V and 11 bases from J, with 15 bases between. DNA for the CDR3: TGTGCCAGCAGCTTAGATTCAGGGTGGAGTGCCCAGCATTTT. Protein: CASSLDSGWSAQHF. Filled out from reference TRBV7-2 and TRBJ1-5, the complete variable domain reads GAGVSQSPSNKVTEKGKDVELRCDPISGHTALYWYRQSLGQGLEFLIYFQGNSAPDKSGLPSDRFSAERTGGSVSTLTIQRTQQEDSAVYLCASSLDSGWSAQHFGDGTRLSIL.

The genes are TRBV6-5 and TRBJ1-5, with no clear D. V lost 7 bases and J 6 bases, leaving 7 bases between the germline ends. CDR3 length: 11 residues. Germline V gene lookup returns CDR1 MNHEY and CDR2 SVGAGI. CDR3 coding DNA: TGTGCCAGCATGGCGGGTCAGCCCCAGCATTTT. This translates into CASMAGQPQHF.

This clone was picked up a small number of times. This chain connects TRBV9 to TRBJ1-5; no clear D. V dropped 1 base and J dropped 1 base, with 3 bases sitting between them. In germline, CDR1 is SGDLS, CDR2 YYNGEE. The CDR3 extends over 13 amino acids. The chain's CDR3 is CASSVSSNQPQHF. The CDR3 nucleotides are TGTGCCAGCAGCGTATCCAGCAATCAGCCCCAGCATTTT.

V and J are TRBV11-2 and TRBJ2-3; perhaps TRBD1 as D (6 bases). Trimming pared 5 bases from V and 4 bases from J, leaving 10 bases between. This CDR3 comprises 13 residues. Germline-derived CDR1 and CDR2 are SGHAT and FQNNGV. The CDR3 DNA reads TGTGCCAGCAGCATAACAGGGTCAGATACGCAGTATTTT. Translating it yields CASSITGSDTQYF.

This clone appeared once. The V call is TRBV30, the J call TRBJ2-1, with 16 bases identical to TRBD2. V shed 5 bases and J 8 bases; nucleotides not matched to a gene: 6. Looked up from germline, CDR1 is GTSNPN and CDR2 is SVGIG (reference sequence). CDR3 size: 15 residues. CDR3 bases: TGTGCCTGGGGGGGACTAGCGGGGGGGCATGATGAGCAGTTCTTC. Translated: CAWGGLAGGHDEQFF.

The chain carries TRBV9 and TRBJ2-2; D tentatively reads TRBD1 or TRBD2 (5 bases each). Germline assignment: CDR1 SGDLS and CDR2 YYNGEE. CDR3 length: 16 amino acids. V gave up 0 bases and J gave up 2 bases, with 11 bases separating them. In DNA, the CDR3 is TGTGCCAGCAGCGTAGCTGACAGACTAAACACCGGGGAGCTGTTTTTT. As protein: CASSVADRLNTGELFF.

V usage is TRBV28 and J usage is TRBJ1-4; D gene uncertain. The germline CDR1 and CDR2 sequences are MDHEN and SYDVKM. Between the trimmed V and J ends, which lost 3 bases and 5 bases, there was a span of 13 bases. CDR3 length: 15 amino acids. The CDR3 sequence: CASSFLGSLNEKLFF. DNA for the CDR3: TGTGCCAGCAGTTTCCTCGGGTCCCTCAATGAAAAACTGTTTTTT.